Below are 31 T cell receptor beta chains sequenced from a single sample in a study of graft-versus-host responses after intestinal transplantation. Method: immunoSEQ multiplex PCR; TCRdb's copy keeps in-frame clones and lacks some. The sample holds 95,000 to 150,000 clones, approximately 95% seen once. Antigen specificity for these receptors is unknown. The sample in question was unstimulated CD8+ T cells sorted from spleen or lymph node cells, obtained before intestinal transplant. The receptors were sampled from a human donor who received an intestinal transplant.

V usage is TRBV14 and J usage is TRBJ2-7, with TRBD2 identical over 7 bases. CDR1 SGHDN and CDR2 FVKESK come from the germline V gene. V gave up 7 bases and J gave up 4 bases; unmatched junction bases: 13. The CDR3 is 15 residues long. CDR3 DNA: TGTGCCAGCACCCTATCGGGACTACCATTTTACGAGCAGTACTTC. It codes for CASTLSGLPFYEQYF.

The chain has TRBV5-1 and TRBJ2-1; D is uncertain. The CDR3 sequence is 14 residues long. The V end lost 0 bases, the J end lost 5 bases, and 9 bases lay between the germline ends. The V gene's germline CDR1 is SGHRS and CDR2 YFSETQ. The CDR3 DNA reads TGCGCCAGCAGCTTGGAAGGCACCCACAATGAGCAGTTCTTC. Residues: CASSLEGTHNEQFF.

The CDR3 spells CASRPVGQPQHF. CDR3 nucleotide sequence: TGTGCCAGCAGACCCGTCGGCCAGCCCCAGCATTTT. This chain joins TRBV28 and TRBJ1-5; D gene unclear. The CDR3 runs to 12 residues. The germline V gene has CDR1 MDHEN and CDR2 SYDVKM. Trimming stripped 6 bases from V and 7 bases from J, with 10 bases between.

The chain links TRBV5-1 to TRBJ1-5; D is perhaps TRBD1 (6 bases). With 3 bases removed from V and 7 bases from J, the gap between germline ends came to 11 bases. The germline gives CDR1 SGHRS, CDR2 YFSETQ. The CDR3 is 13 residues long. CDR3 sequence: CASSSSGEQPQHF. The DNA of the CDR3 is TGCGCCAGCAGCTCCTCAGGGGAGCAGCCCCAGCATTTT.

The rearrangement uses TRBV4-3 and TRBJ1-6; possible D gene TRBD1, 6 bases. V was cut by 0 bases and J by 13 bases, with 13 bases left in between. The V gene's germline CDR1 is LGHNA and CDR2 YSLEER. This CDR3 is 14 amino acids long. Written as DNA, the CDR3 is TGCGCCAGCAGCCAAGATAACAGGGCTTCGCCCCTCCACTTT. Translating gives CASSQDNRASPLHF.

The gene calls are TRBV28 and TRBJ2-3; TRBD1 matches at 11 bases. This CDR3 comprises 18 residues. In germline, CDR1 is MDHEN, CDR2 SYDVKM. Trimming cost V 5 bases and J 0 bases; bases outside gene matches: 10. The DNA for the CDR3 is TGTGCCAGCAGTACCCCGGGGACAGGGGGACTTAGCACAGATACGCAGTATTTT. Translated, it gives CASSTPGTGGLSTDTQYF. Combining the CDR3 with reference TRBV28 and TRBJ2-3 gives the whole variable domain DVKVTQSSRYLVKRTGEKVFLECVQDMDHENMFWYRQDPGLGLRLIYFSYDVKMKEKGDIPEGYSVSREKKERFSLILESASTNQTSMYLCASSTPGTGGLSTDTQYFGPGTRLTVL.

This clone came up once. The rearrangement joins TRBV19 to TRBJ1-1; 9 bases line up with TRBD1. There are 19 residues in the CDR3. V shed 0 bases and J 3 bases; nucleotides not matched to a gene: 14. Germline V lookup: CDR1 LNHDA, CDR2 SQIVND (reference sequence). The DNA of the CDR3 is TGTGCCAGTAGTATAGACGCACCGGGACAGGGATACGGCCACACTGAAGCTTTCTTT. It is translated as CASSIDAPGQGYGHTEAFF. The full variable domain, in which reference TRBV19 and TRBJ1-1 provide the parts outside the CDR3, is DGGITQSPKYLFRKEGQNVTLSCEQNLNHDAMYWYRQDPGQGLRLIYYSQIVNDFQKGDIAEGYSVSREKKESFPLTVTSAQKNPTAFYLCASSIDAPGQGYGHTEAFFGQGTRLTVV.

A word on this clone: At one end the junction does not follow the germline gene, possibly because of a read error. The chain recombines TRBV11-2 with TRBJ2-5, with 8 positions matching TRBD1. The CDR3 is made up of 15 amino acids. Germline V gives CDR1 SGHAT, CDR2 FQNNGV. The chain's CDR3 is CASSLETGGQETQYF. The CDR3 DNA follows: TGTGCCAGCAGCCTAGAAACAGGGGGGCAAGAGACCCAGTACTTC.

This chain links TRBV5-1 with TRBJ1-1; a weak D match, TRBD1 (5 bases). CDR3 length: 14 residues. Germline CDR1 reads SGHRS; CDR2 reads YFSETQ. Trimming removed 5 bases from V and 7 bases from J, with 18 bases in between. CDR3 residues: CASSWGGNALEAFF. CDR3 in DNA: TGCGCCAGCAGTTGGGGGGGTAATGCCCTTGAAGCTTTCTTT.

The genes are TRBV27 and TRBJ2-7; possible D gene TRBD2, 6 bases. Between the trimmed V and J ends, which lost 5 bases and 3 bases, there was a span of 17 bases. Germline V CDR1 and CDR2: MNHEY, SMNVEV (reference sequence). The CDR3 has 15 residues. The CDR3 protein is CASSPLGTQDYEQYF. The DNA for the CDR3 is TGTGCCAGCAGTCCGCTCGGGACTCAAGACTACGAGCAGTACTTC.

The chain joins TRBV28 to TRBJ1-2; possibly TRBD1 for D (6 bases). The CDR3 consists of 17 residues. Deletions cut 4 bases from V and 6 bases from J, with 24 bases between. Germline values: CDR1 MDHEN, CDR2 SYDVKM. CDR3 DNA: TGTGCCAGCAGTTCCGGAGGGGGGAAGGATCCGTCGAATGGCTACACCTTC. It yields the protein CASSSGGGKDPSNGYTF.

This rearrangement joins TRBV9 to TRBJ1-1; 7 bases map to TRBD1. J gave up 1 base and V 4 bases, and 10 bases lay outside the gene matches. Germline V CDR1 and CDR2: SGDLS, YYNGEE. This CDR3 contains 16 residues. The CDR3 coding sequence is TGTGCCAGCAGCCCTAATGTAGGGGGCTGGAACACTGAAGCTTTCTTT. Amino acids: CASSPNVGGWNTEAFF.

V is TRBV13 and J is TRBJ1-1; maybe TRBD1 (6 bases). The germline CDR1 and CDR2 sequences are PRHDT and FYEKMQ (reference sequence). The CDR3 has 16 amino acids. The germline V and J ends were trimmed by 5 bases and 3 bases, with 19 bases remaining between them. CDR3 DNA sequence: TGTGCCAGCAGCCCCAGAGGGGGGGTTGTCGACACTGAAGCTTTCTTT. Its translation: CASSPRGGVVDTEAFF.

The J gene is TRBJ2-1, the V gene TRBV5-6; 8 bases align to TRBD1. Germline V CDR1 and CDR2: SGHDT, YYEEEE. The ends lost 0 bases at V and 6 bases at J; junction bases unmatched: 5. The CDR3 is made up of 15 amino acids. The CDR3 is CASSLAGGGLNEQFF. CDR3 coding DNA: TGTGCCAGCAGCTTGGCAGGGGGCGGGCTCAATGAGCAGTTCTTC.

The J gene is TRBJ2-1, the V gene TRBV28; TRBD2 aligns across 8 bases. V shed 6 bases, J shed 3 bases, and the junction held 4 bases outside the gene matches. CDR1 MDHEN and CDR2 SYDVKM come from the germline V gene. The CDR3 length is 14 residues. In DNA, the CDR3 is TGTGCCAGCAGCCTCAGCGGGGGCTACAATGAGCAGTTCTTC. Translation gives CASSLSGGYNEQFF.

This chain joins TRBV5-8 and TRBJ2-1, with 9 bases that match TRBD1. Germline CDR1 is SGHTS and CDR2 is YDEGEE. The CDR3 extends over 14 amino acids. The ends lost 4 bases at V and 7 bases at J; junction bases unmatched: 6. DNA of the CDR3: TGTGCCAGCAGCCCCGGACAGGGGATGAATGAGCAGTTCTTC. Encoded protein: CASSPGQGMNEQFF.

V is TRBV6-5 and J is TRBJ1-2; D perhaps matches TRBD1 (5 bases). V was shortened by 4 bases and J by 0 bases, with 9 bases between the two germline ends. The CDR3 loop spans 14 amino acids. Germline assignment: CDR1 MNHEY and CDR2 SVGAGI. The CDR3 here is CASSWRGTNYGYTF. CDR3 DNA sequence: TGTGCCAGCAGTTGGCGGGGGACTAACTATGGCTACACCTTC.

This sequence joins TRBV11-2 and TRBJ2-7; 8 positions match TRBD1. Unmatched junction bases numbered 14, after V lost 7 bases and J lost 3 bases. The germline V gene has CDR1 SGHAT and CDR2 FQNNGV. This CDR3 contains 16 residues. The CDR3 region has the DNA TGTGCCAGCAAAGAGGCAGGGACAGGATACCTCTACGAGCAGTACTTC. Residues: CASKEAGTGYLYEQYF.

CDR3 bases: TGTGCCATCAGCCCACGCGGGATCTATGGCTACACCTTC. Its translation is CAISPRGIYGYTF. V is TRBV10-3 and J is TRBJ1-2, with D hard to call. The germline V gene encodes CDR1 ENHRY and CDR2 SYGVKD. V was cut by 6 bases and J by 4 bases, with 12 bases left in between. The CDR3 length is 13 residues.

The rearrangement links TRBV19 to TRBJ2-2; TRBD2 matches at 13 bases. The CDR3 consists of 15 residues. The V segment lost 9 bases and the J segment 6 bases; nucleotides outside the gene matches: 7. The germline V gene has CDR1 LNHDA and CDR2 SQIVND (reference sequence). CDR3 nucleotides: TGTGCCAGCGGACTAGCGGGAGTCTTGGCCGGGGAGCTGTTTTTT. It specifies CASGLAGVLAGELFF.

The chain links TRBV18 to TRBJ2-5, with D perhaps given as TRBD1 or TRBD2 (5 bases each). CDR1 KGHSH and CDR2 LQKENI come from the germline V gene. V gave up 2 bases and J gave up 5 bases, with 15 bases separating them. This CDR3 comprises 15 residues. The CDR3 DNA is TGTGCCAGCTCACCATCATGGGGGTGGCCGGAGACCCAGTACTTC. Translating gives CASSPSWGWPETQYF.

The chain has TRBV7-8 and TRBJ1-2; 10 bases map to TRBD1. The J segment lost 3 bases and the V segment lost 1 base, leaving 5 bases of the junction unmatched. Germline CDR1 SGHVS, CDR2 FQNEAQ. The CDR3 contains 16 residues. CDR3 sequence (DNA): TGTGCCAGCAGCTTAGGAGGGACAGGGGTCCACTATGGCTACACCTTC. Translated, it gives CASSLGGTGVHYGYTF.

V gene TRBV6-6 combines with J gene TRBJ2-4, with a tentative D call TRBD1 (6 bases). Germline V gene lookup returns CDR1 MNHNY and CDR2 SVGAGI (reference sequence). V lost 8 bases to trimming and J lost 1 base, with 12 bases between them. The CDR3 contains 14 residues. The CDR3 loop is CASGRRGAKNIQYF. The CDR3 coding sequence is TGTGCCAGCGGGAGAAGGGGGGCCAAAAACATTCAGTACTTC.

This chain links TRBV21-1 with TRBJ2-4; TRBD1 is the table's D call, not checked against the DNA. TRBV21-1 is annotated as a pseudogene. There are 15 residues in the CDR3. Here the CDR3 reads CASSNAQGVKNIQYF. CDR3 coding DNA: TGTGCCAGCAGCAACGCCCAGGGTGTTAAAAACATTCAGTACTTC.

The count of this clone is one. The rearrangement uses TRBV28 and TRBJ1-2; 8 nucleotides align to TRBD1. Germline trimming cut 3 bases from V and 4 bases from J; bases unmatched to any gene: 7. CDR1 and CDR2 (germline): MDHEN, SYDVKM. CDR3 length: 15 amino acids. DNA of the CDR3: TGTGCCAGCAGTTTGCGGCAGGGGGCAGCCTATGGCTACACCTTC. Translation gives CASSLRQGAAYGYTF.

DNA for the CDR3: TGTGCCAGCAGCTTAGGACTCAGAGCCGGGGAGCTGTTTTTT. Its translation: CASSLGLRAGELFF. V usage is TRBV7-9 and J usage is TRBJ2-2; D gene uncertain. Trimming pared 1 base from V and 6 bases from J, leaving 9 bases between. The CDR3 covers 14 residues. Per the germline V gene, CDR1 is SEHNR and CDR2 is FQNEAQ (reference sequence).

V is TRBV7-9 and J is TRBJ2-5, with D perhaps TRBD2 (6 bases). The J call is uncertain, as TRBJ2-7 better fits the DNA end. Per germline, CDR1 SEHNR and CDR2 FQNEAQ (reference sequence). The CDR3 consists of 14 residues. Written as DNA, the CDR3 is TGTGCCAGCAGCTTAGAGGGAGGCCCCTACGAGCAGTACTTC. Translation: CASSLEGGPYEQYF.

V usage is TRBV29-1 and J usage is TRBJ2-1; a possible D gene is TRBD2 (6 bases). The CDR3 contains 16 residues. Trimming removed 1 base from V and 6 bases from J, with 19 bases in between. Germline CDR1 and CDR2: SQVTM and ANQGSEA. For the CDR3, the DNA is TGCAGCGTTGAAGGGCGGGGAATTCAGTCGGGCAATGAGCAGTTCTTC. It specifies CSVEGRGIQSGNEQFF.

The chain couples TRBV29-1 to TRBJ2-7, with D possibly matching TRBD2 (6 bases). In germline, CDR1 is SQVTM, CDR2 ANQGSEA. The CDR3 is made up of 14 amino acids. Trimming removed 3 bases at V and 3 bases at J, with 15 bases between. In DNA, the CDR3 is TGCAGCGTTGAGTTTGGGACTGGAGACTACGAGCAGTACTTC. Amino acid sequence: CSVEFGTGDYEQYF.

This chain links TRBV9 with TRBJ2-5, with 11 positions matching TRBD2. The V gene end was trimmed by 6 bases and the J gene end by 4 bases; junction bases not matched to a gene: 8. The CDR3 has 15 amino acids. Germline CDR1 SGDLS, CDR2 YYNGEE. The CDR3 DNA is TGTGCCAGCACACTAGCGGGAGTCCCCTTAGAGACCCAGTACTTC. It encodes CASTLAGVPLETQYF.

The J gene is TRBJ2-2, the V gene TRBV19; D is ambiguous. V lost 3 bases to trimming and J lost 4 bases, with 0 bases between them. CDR3 length: 11 residues. Looked up from germline, CDR1 is LNHDA and CDR2 is SQIVND (reference sequence). For the CDR3, the DNA is TGTGCCAGTAGTATCACCGGGGAGCTGTTTTTT. Translated, it gives CASSITGELFF.